These 27 T cell receptor beta chains share one sample of origin, sequenced in a study of Graves' ophthalmopathy and Graves' hyperthyroidism. Beta-chain TCR CDR3 regions were amplified from RNA transcripts. HTBI primers were used in a first-round RT-PCR, which preceded a second-round multiplex PCR. TCRdb re-derived calls from the multiplex PCR reads in MiXCR, one entry per CDR3 protein. Seen here are over a million distinct CDR3 sequences, roughly two fifths observed once, and the top ten hold around 10%. Sequenced material: peripheral blood or thyroid tissue (not recorded which). Every receptor here comes from an adult man with Graves' hyperthyroidism.

As to this clonotype: Germline is not matched at one junction end, which may reflect a read error. V usage is TRBV5-1 and J usage is TRBJ1-2, with D possibly TRBD1 on 6 matching bases. Germline-derived CDR1 and CDR2 are SGHRS and YFSETQ. This CDR3 is 13 amino acids long. The DNA for the CDR3 is TGTGCCTGGAGTTCGAGGGACATGGAGGGCTACACCTTC. Protein product: CAWSSRDMEGYTF. Full variable domain (missing parts from reference TRBV5-1 and TRBJ1-2): KAGVTQTPRYLIKTRGQQVTLSCSPISGHRSVSWYQQTPGQGLQFLFEYFSETQRNKGNFPGRFSGRQFSNSRSEMNVSTLELGDSALYLCAWSSRDMEGYTFGSGTRLTVV.

This clonotype has ten or more counts. Germline is not matched at one junction end, which may reflect a read error. This chain joins TRBV5-1 and TRBJ1-4; weak D call: TRBD1 (5 bases). The germline V gene has CDR1 SGHRS and CDR2 YFSETQ. This CDR3 has 14 residues. Here the CDR3 reads CASSLGQGGEKLFF. CDR3 nucleotide sequence: TGTGCCAGCAGCTTAGGGCAGGGTGGTGAAAAACTGTTTTTT.

This clonotype was recorded many times. This sequence joins TRBV29-1 and TRBJ1-2; D not resolved. CDR1 and CDR2 (germline): SQVTM, ANQGSEA. The CDR3 consists of 12 residues. V was shortened by 3 bases and J by 2 bases, with 7 bases between the two germline ends. In DNA, the CDR3 is TGCAGCGTTGATCGGATCAACTATGGCTACACCTTC. Translation gives CSVDRINYGYTF.

Comments on this clonotype: A much more abundant neighbour one base away suggests this may be a read error. The chain is built from TRBV7-3 and TRBJ2-7, with D tentatively TRBD1 or TRBD2 (6 bases each). The assigned J gene may be wrong: the sequence end matches TRBJ2-5 better. The CDR3 is made up of 15 amino acids. The germline CDR1 and CDR2 sequences are SGHTA and FQGTGA. In DNA, the CDR3 is TGTGCCAGCAGCTTATCCGGACAGTCGGGGGCGACCCAGTACTTC. Its protein product is CASSLSGQSGATQYF.

This clonotype occurred a few times. V gene TRBV6-5 combines with J gene TRBJ2-5; D remains ambiguous. Germline V gives CDR1 MNHEY, CDR2 SVGAGI. The CDR3 has 13 residues. V lost 0 bases, J lost 4 bases, and 6 bases lay in between. This chain's CDR3 is CASSYSWVETQYF. The DNA of the CDR3 is TGTGCCAGCAGTTACTCATGGGTAGAGACCCAGTACTTC.

The chain has TRBV28 and TRBJ2-7; 9 positions match TRBD2. V shed 6 bases, J shed 3 bases, and the junction held 12 bases outside the gene matches. Germline CDR1 reads MDHEN; CDR2 reads SYDVKM. The CDR3 covers 16 residues. The CDR3 region is CASSPLTSGPDYEQYF. The CDR3 DNA reads as TGTGCCAGCAGCCCCCTGACTAGCGGCCCGGACTACGAGCAGTACTTC.

This clonotype was observed at least ten times. The chain links TRBV5-1 to TRBJ2-5; D tentatively reads TRBD1 or TRBD2 (5 bases each). Germline-derived CDR1 and CDR2 are SGHRS and YFSETQ. The CDR3 totals 16 residues. Trimming cost V 3 bases and J 2 bases, with 17 bases left between them. CDR3 sequence reads: CASSYAPGRGQETQYF. Here the CDR3 DNA reads TGCGCCAGCAGCTACGCACCGGGACGAGGACAAGAGACCCAGTACTTC.

CDR3 sequence reads: CASRSRRQGAPGNTIYF. CDR3 coding DNA: TGTGCCAGCAGATCCCGACGACAGGGGGCGCCTGGAAACACCATATATTTT. The chain joins TRBV9 to TRBJ1-3, with TRBD1 identical over 10 bases. Germline V lookup: CDR1 SGDLS, CDR2 YYNGEE. Trimming at V came to 5 bases and at J to 2 bases, leaving 10 bases not matched to a gene. CDR3 length: 17 residues. Full variable domain (remainder filled in from reference TRBV9 and TRBJ1-3): DSGVTQTPKHLITATGQRVTLRCSPRSGDLSVYWYQQSLDQGLQFLIQYYNGEERAKGNILERFSAQQFPDLHSELNLSSLELGDSALYFCASRSRRQGAPGNTIYFGEGSWLTVV.

This clonotype was observed a few times. The chain is built from TRBV7-2 and TRBJ1-2; 7 bases line up with TRBD1. V lost 3 bases to trimming and J lost 7 bases; unmatched junction nucleotides: 23. CDR3 size: 19 residues. Per the germline V gene, CDR1 is SGHTA and CDR2 is FQGNSA. The CDR3 sequence: CASSFPLGQTDYILGGYTF. The DNA of the CDR3 is TGTGCCAGCAGCTTTCCCCTGGGACAGACGGATTATATCCTAGGTGGCTACACCTTC.

This clonotype was observed at least ten times. This rearrangement joins TRBV5-1 to TRBJ1-1; no clear D. V dropped 3 bases and J dropped 4 bases, with 7 bases sitting between them. This CDR3 region has 12 residues. Germline V gene lookup returns CDR1 SGHRS and CDR2 YFSETQ. CDR3 region: CASSSSFTEAFF. In DNA form, the CDR3 reads TGCGCCAGCAGCTCTTCCTTCACTGAAGCTTTCTTT.

This chain joins TRBV7-9 and TRBJ2-5, with 10 bases that match TRBD2. J was trimmed by 5 bases and V by 5 bases; bases with no gene match: 8. This CDR3 is built from 15 residues. Per the germline V gene, CDR1 is SEHNR and CDR2 is FQNEAQ (reference sequence). The DNA of the CDR3 is TGTGCCAGCAGCGTCGGACTAGCGGACGAGGAGACCCAGTACTTC. Protein sequence: CASSVGLADEETQYF.

A single count supports this clonotype. The gene calls are TRBV19 and TRBJ1-5; a weak D match, TRBD1 (5 bases). V shed 7 bases and J shed 0 bases, with 13 bases lying between them. This CDR3 has 15 residues. Germline loops: CDR1 LNHDA, CDR2 SQIVND (reference sequence). The CDR3 here is CASISRQSSNQPQHF. The CDR3 region has the DNA TGTGCCAGTATCTCCAGACAGAGTAGCAATCAGCCCCAGCATTTT. Full variable domain (outside the CDR3, taken from reference TRBV19 and TRBJ1-5): DGGITQSPKYLFRKEGQNVTLSCEQNLNHDAMYWYRQDPGQGLRLIYYSQIVNDFQKGDIAEGYSVSREKKESFPLTVTSAQKNPTAFYLCASISRQSSNQPQHFGDGTRLSIL.

This clonotype has just one count. Given a much more abundant clone one base away, this may be a read error. The CDR3 sequence: CASSTSTGNTGELSF. The CDR3 bases are TGTGCCAGTAGTACCTCGACAGGGAACACCGGGGAGCTGTCTTTT. The genes are TRBV19 and TRBJ2-2; 7 nucleotides match TRBD1. The CDR3 length is 15 residues. CDR1 is LNHDA, CDR2 SQIVND, per germline (reference sequence). The full variable domain, its missing parts supplied by reference TRBV19 and TRBJ2-2, is DGGITQSPKYLFRKEGQNVTLSCEQNLNHDAMYWYRQDPGQGLRLIYYSQIVNDFQKGDIAEGYSVSREKKESFPLTVTSAQKNPTAFYLCASSTSTGNTGELSFGEGSRLTVL.

On this clonotype itself: A clone one base away is much larger, so this may be a read error. This sequence joins TRBV7-6 and TRBJ1-5, with D unresolved. Looked up from germline, CDR1 is SGHVS and CDR2 is FNYEAQ. The CDR3 has 14 amino acids. The CDR3 region is CASILALGGQPQHF. The CDR3 coding sequence is TGTGCCAGCATCTTAGCCCTGGGAGGGCAGCCCCAGCATTTT.

The chain is built from TRBV9 and TRBJ2-7, with D tentatively TRBD2 (7 bases). Germline-derived CDR1 and CDR2 are SGDLS and YYNGEE. The CDR3 sequence is 15 residues long. The V end lost 2 bases, the J end lost 3 bases, and 15 bases lay between the germline ends. The CDR3 region has the DNA TGTGCCAGCAGCGTTGGGGGGGGCCAGATCTACGAGCAGTACTTC. Encoded protein: CASSVGGGQIYEQYF. Complete variable domain (other parts from reference TRBV9 and TRBJ2-7): DSGVTQTPKHLITATGQRVTLRCSPRSGDLSVYWYQQSLDQGLQFLIQYYNGEERAKGNILERFSAQQFPDLHSELNLSSLELGDSALYFCASSVGGGQIYEQYFGPGTRLTVT.

This clonotype was seen a few times. The gene calls are TRBV5-8 and TRBJ2-5; 7 bases map to TRBD1. The CDR3 consists of 15 residues. From germline, CDR1 is SGHTS and CDR2 YDEGEE. Trimming took 1 base from V and 2 from J; bases not matched to a gene: 5. Here the CDR3 reads CASSLTRGSQETQYF. CDR3 coding DNA: TGTGCCAGCAGCTTGACCAGGGGGTCACAAGAGACCCAGTACTTC. The full variable domain, rest sourced from reference TRBV5-8 and TRBJ2-5, is EAGVTQSPTHLIKTRGQQATLRCSPISGHTSVYWYQQALGLGLQFLLWYDEGEERNRGNFPPRFSGRQFPNYSSELNVNALELEDSALYLCASSLTRGSQETQYFGPGTRLLVL.

The chain recombines TRBV15 with TRBJ1-2, with 7 bases aligning to TRBD1. The CDR3 contains 16 residues. The V and J ends lost 5 bases and 2 bases, in that order; junction bases with no gene match: 11. The germline CDR1 and CDR2 sequences are LNHNV and YYDKDF (reference sequence). The CDR3 here is CATSEPGGFINYGYTF. The CDR3 nucleotides are TGTGCCACCAGCGAGCCAGGGGGATTCATAAACTATGGCTACACCTTC.

This clonotype has ten or more counts. The gene calls are TRBV5-6 and TRBJ1-2; 8 bases are a match to TRBD1. Germline-derived CDR1 and CDR2 are SGHDT and YYEEEE. CDR3 length: 14 amino acids. J gave up 6 bases and V 0 bases, and 4 bases lay outside the gene matches. This CDR3 reads CASSLVPGQDGYTF. CDR3 nucleotide sequence: TGTGCCAGCAGCTTGGTTCCGGGACAGGATGGCTACACCTTC.

The table lists this clonotype with many counts. The chain couples TRBV7-8 to TRBJ1-4; no clear D gene. V lost 3 bases and J 1 base, leaving 9 bases between the germline ends. CDR1 and CDR2 from the germline V gene are SGHVS and FQNEAQ. The CDR3 contains 15 residues. As DNA, the CDR3 is TGTGCCAGCAGCTTTTTTCTGAAAACTAATGAAAAACTGTTTTTT. It codes for CASSFFLKTNEKLFF.

The genes are TRBV19 and TRBJ1-5; D is perhaps TRBD1 (5 bases). V lost 6 bases to trimming and J lost 4 bases, with 16 bases between them. CDR1 is LNHDA, CDR2 SQIVND, per germline (reference sequence). CDR3 length: 15 amino acids. The CDR3, as DNA: TGTGCCAGTAGGGCTAGGGGCTTAGGTAATCAGCCCCAGCATTTT. The encoded protein is CASRARGLGNQPQHF.

This chain links TRBV4-3 with TRBJ2-5; D might be TRBD2 (5 bases). Trimming pared 1 base from V and 1 base from J, leaving 10 bases between. The CDR3 is 15 residues long. The germline gives CDR1 LGHNA, CDR2 YSLEER. CDR3 coding DNA: TGCGCCAGCAGCCAAGGGCGGGCGCTCCAAGAGACCCAGTACTTC. Translated, it gives CASSQGRALQETQYF.

Note on this clonotype: This clone may be a read error of a much larger clone one base away. The rearrangement joins TRBV20-1 to TRBJ2-5, with a possible D match to TRBD1 (6 bases). Germline CDR1 DFQATT, CDR2 SNEGSKA (reference sequence). The length of the CDR3 is 14 residues. CDR3 nucleotides: TGCAGTGCTAGGGAATACCCGGGACAAGAGACCCAGTGCTTC. It is translated as CSAREYPGQETQCF.

This clonotype came up once. This chain links TRBV2 with TRBJ1-2, with D maybe TRBD1 (5 bases). Looked up from germline, CDR1 is SNHLY and CDR2 is FYNNEI. Trimming pared 1 base from V and 4 bases from J, leaving 7 bases between. CDR3 length equals 13 residues. CDR3 sequence: CASSEGQTYGYTF. The CDR3 DNA follows: TGTGCCAGCAGTGAAGGACAGACCTATGGCTACACCTTC.

This clonotype was detected ten times or more. This chain links TRBV28 with TRBJ1-6; no clear D gene. The CDR3 length is 14 residues. CDR1 is MDHEN, CDR2 SYDVKM, per germline. V lost 5 bases to trimming and J lost 4 bases, with 9 bases between them. The CDR3 DNA reads TGTGCCAGCAGTCAACAGCAATATAATTCACCCCTCCACTTT. It specifies CASSQQQYNSPLHF.

This clonotype was seen ten or more times. J is TRBJ1-4 and V is TRBV25-1; D gene uncertain. Germline assignment: CDR1 MGHDK and CDR2 SYGVNS. The CDR3 is 12 residues long. Between the trimmed V and J ends, which lost 4 bases and 16 bases, there was a span of 16 bases. The CDR3: CASSVSHGEQFF. The CDR3, as DNA: TGTGCCAGCAGTGTAAGTCATGGAGAGCAGTTTTTT.

As for this clonotype: A much more abundant neighbour one base away suggests this may be a read error. The chain joins TRBV10-2 to TRBJ1-2; D is unclear. Germline CDR1 WSHSY, CDR2 SAAADI. There are 14 residues in the CDR3. With 2 bases removed from V and 3 bases from J, the gap between germline ends came to 10 bases. Here the CDR3 DNA reads TGCGCCAGCAGTGAGCCGGCCAGCTACTATGGCTACACCTTC. Protein: CASSEPASYYGYTF.

This clonotype was counted ten times or more. The chain recombines TRBV7-7 with TRBJ2-5; D remains ambiguous. The CDR3 extends over 16 amino acids. The germline gives CDR1 SSHAT, CDR2 FNYEAQ (reference sequence). V lost 5 bases and J 4 bases, leaving 20 bases between the germline ends. The CDR3 DNA follows: TGTGCCAGCAGCCGCTCACAAGGCCGGAAGCGAGAGACCCAGTACTTC. It is translated as CASSRSQGRKRETQYF.